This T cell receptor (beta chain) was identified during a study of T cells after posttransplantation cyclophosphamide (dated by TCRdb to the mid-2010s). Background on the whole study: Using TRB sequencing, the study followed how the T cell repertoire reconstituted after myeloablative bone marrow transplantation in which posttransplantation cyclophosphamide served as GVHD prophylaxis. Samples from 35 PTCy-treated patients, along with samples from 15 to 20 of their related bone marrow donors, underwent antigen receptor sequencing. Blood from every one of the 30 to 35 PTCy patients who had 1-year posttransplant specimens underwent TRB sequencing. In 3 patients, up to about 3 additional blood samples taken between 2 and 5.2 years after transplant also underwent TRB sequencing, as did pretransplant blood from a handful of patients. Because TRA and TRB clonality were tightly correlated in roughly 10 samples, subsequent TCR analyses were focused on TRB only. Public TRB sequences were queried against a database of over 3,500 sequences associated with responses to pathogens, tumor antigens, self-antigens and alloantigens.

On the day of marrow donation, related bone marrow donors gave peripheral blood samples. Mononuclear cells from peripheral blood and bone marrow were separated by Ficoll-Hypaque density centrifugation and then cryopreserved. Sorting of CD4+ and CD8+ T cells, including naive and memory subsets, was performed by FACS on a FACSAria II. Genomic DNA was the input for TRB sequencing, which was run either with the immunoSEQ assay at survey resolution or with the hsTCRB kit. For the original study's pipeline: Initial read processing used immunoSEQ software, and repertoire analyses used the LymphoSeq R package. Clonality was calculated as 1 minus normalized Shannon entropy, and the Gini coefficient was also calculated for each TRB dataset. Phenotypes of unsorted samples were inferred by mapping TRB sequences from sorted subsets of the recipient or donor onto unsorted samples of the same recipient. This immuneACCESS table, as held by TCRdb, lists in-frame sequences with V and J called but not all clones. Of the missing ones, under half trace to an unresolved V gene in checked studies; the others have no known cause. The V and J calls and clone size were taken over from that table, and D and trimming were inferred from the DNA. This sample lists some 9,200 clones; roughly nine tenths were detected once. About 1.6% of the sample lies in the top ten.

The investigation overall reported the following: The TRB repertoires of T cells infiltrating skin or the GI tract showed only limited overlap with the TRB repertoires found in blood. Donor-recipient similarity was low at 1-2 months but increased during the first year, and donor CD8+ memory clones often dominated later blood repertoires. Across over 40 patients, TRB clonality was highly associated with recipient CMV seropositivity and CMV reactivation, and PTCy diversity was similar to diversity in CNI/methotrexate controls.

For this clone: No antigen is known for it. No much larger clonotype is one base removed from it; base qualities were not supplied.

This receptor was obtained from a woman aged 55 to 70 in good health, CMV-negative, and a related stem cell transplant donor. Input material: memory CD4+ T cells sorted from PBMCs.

The CDR3 region reads CASSKGQRNTEAFF. The DNA sequence reads TGTGCCAGCAGCAAGGGACAGCGGAACACTGAAGCTTTCTTT. The chain couples TRBV5-4 to TRBJ1-1; 7 of the junction bases match TRBD1. CDR3 length: 14 amino acids, cysteine to phenylalanine. Only the CDR3 part of the read is kept: 42 bases, read in frame from the first base. The germline V gene (reference sequence) yields SGHNT for CDR1 and YYREEE for CDR2. Trimming leaves V shorter by 4 bases and J shorter by 1 base, with the junction holding 4 bases beyond the gene matches.